This T cell receptor (beta chain) was found in a study of T cell changes during pregnancy in multiple sclerosis. The germline gives CDR1 MNHEY, CDR2 SMNVEV (reference sequence). Unmatched junction bases numbered 7, after V lost 5 bases and J lost 6 bases. The CDR3 has 15 residues. Data came from immunoSEQ multiplex PCR; TCRdb stores just in-frame clones and leaves some out. The sample consists of roughly 120,000 clones, approximately 93% of them appearing once. The sequence was collected from a female donor with multiple sclerosis, enrolled in a pregnancy study. This chain joins TRBV27 and TRBJ2-1; 10 bases are a match to TRBD2. This sample comprised peripheral blood, obtained before pregnancy. The CDR3 here is CASSLWGLASNEQFF. CDR3 nucleotide sequence: TGTGCCAGCAGTCTGTGGGGACTAGCGTCCAATGAGCAGTTCTTC.